Below are 15 T cell receptor beta chains sequenced from a single sample in a study of blood T cell repertoires in COVID-19. The table came from immunoSEQ multiplex PCR; TCRdb's copy has only in-frame clones and leaves some out. The sample records about 280,000 clones, 85% being singletons. The sample consisted of PBMCs or T cells enriched from blood (not recorded which). The receptors derive from a woman aged 50 to 65 who had recovered from COVID-19.

The V gene is TRBV7-2, the J gene TRBJ2-1, with 9 bases identical to TRBD2. The ends lost 5 bases at V and 5 bases at J; junction bases unmatched: 7. CDR3 length: 15 amino acids. The germline gives CDR1 SGHTA, CDR2 FQGNSA. CDR3 sequence reads: CASSPRGLAHNEQFF. CDR3 coding DNA: TGTGCCAGCAGCCCACGGGGACTAGCCCACAATGAGCAGTTCTTC.

This chain links TRBV6-2 or TRBV6-3 with TRBJ2-7, with TRBD1 as a possible D gene (6 bases). Trimming took 2 bases from V and 7 from J, leaving 15 bases between them. The germline gives CDR1 MNHEY, CDR2 SVGEGT. This CDR3 spans 14 amino acids. This chain's CDR3 is CASSYTGPRGEQYF. The CDR3 DNA is TGTGCCAGCAGTTACACGGGGCCCAGGGGAGAGCAGTACTTC.

Note on this clone: Other DNA sequences from this sample encode an identical CDR3 as well. The rearrangement joins TRBV5-6 to TRBJ2-7; 10 bases agree with TRBD1. V lost 4 bases, J lost 2 bases, and 6 bases stayed unmatched. The CDR3 totals 15 residues. Germline lookup yields CDR1 SGHDT and CDR2 YYEEEE. The CDR3: CASSPGTGAPYEQYF. In DNA, the CDR3 is TGTGCCAGCAGCCCTGGGACAGGGGCCCCCTACGAGCAGTACTTC.

The chain carries TRBV10-2 and TRBJ1-2; tentative D call: TRBD1 (6 bases). The germline gives CDR1 WSHSY, CDR2 SAAADI. CDR3 length: 13 amino acids. Between the trimmed V and J ends, which lost 3 bases and 4 bases, there was a span of 9 bases. The CDR3 coding sequence is TGCGCCAGCAGTGATAGACAGGTCTATGGCTACACCTTC. Its translation is CASSDRQVYGYTF.

The gene calls are TRBV5-8 and TRBJ1-1; the D gene is possibly TRBD1 (6 bases). CDR1 and CDR2 from the germline V gene are SGHTS and YDEGEE. This CDR3 comprises 13 residues. Trimming left V 2 bases short and J 4 bases short, with 9 bases between. Here the CDR3 reads CASSLTGSTEAFF. The CDR3, as DNA: TGTGCCAGCAGCTTAACAGGGAGCACTGAAGCTTTCTTT.

J is TRBJ2-1 and V is TRBV3-1 (or the pseudogene TRBV3-2), with 10 nucleotides matching TRBD2. V was clipped by 3 bases and J by 4 bases; unmatched bases: 12. CDR1 is LGHDT, CDR2 YNNKEL, per germline (reference sequence). This CDR3 contains 18 residues. The CDR3, as DNA: TGTGCCAGCAGCCACGGCCCTCTAGCGGGGGACCCTTACAATGAGCAGTTCTTC. This encodes CASSHGPLAGDPYNEQFF.

The chain carries TRBV15 and TRBJ2-3; tentative D call: TRBD2 (6 bases). Germline V gene lookup returns CDR1 LNHNV and CDR2 YYDKDF (reference sequence). Trimming took off 5 bases at V and 0 bases at J, with 15 bases between the two ends. The CDR3 totals 16 residues. CDR3 protein: CATSRPGVASTDTQYF. In nucleotides, the CDR3 is TGTGCCACCAGCCGACCGGGGGTGGCTAGCACAGATACGCAGTATTTT.

This clone has only one observation. V is TRBV19 and J is TRBJ2-3; 8 nucleotides match TRBD2. Germline CDR1 reads LNHDA; CDR2 reads SQIVND (reference sequence). This CDR3 has 13 amino acids. J gave up 4 bases and V 7 bases, and 4 bases lay outside the gene matches. CDR3 loop: CASIPGGADTQYF. The CDR3, as DNA: TGTGCCAGTATCCCGGGGGGGGCAGATACGCAGTATTTT.

The rearrangement joins TRBV30 to TRBJ1-5; 9 bases align to TRBD1. Germline CDR1 reads GTSNPN; CDR2 reads SVGIG (reference sequence). CDR3 length: 17 amino acids. J gave up 5 bases and V 4 bases, and 15 bases lay outside the gene matches. CDR3 in DNA: TGTGCCTGGAATTCTGGCGTCGGGGGACAGGGTCATCAGCCCCAGCATTTT. Translated: CAWNSGVGGQGHQPQHF.

This chain joins TRBV7-9 and TRBJ1-4, with 7 bases that match TRBD1. The CDR3 has 15 residues. The trim removed 4 bases at V and 8 bases at J, leaving 10 bases unmatched. CDR1 and CDR2 (germline): SEHNR, FQNEAQ (reference sequence). CDR3 loop: CASSSRQGKGEKLFF. Here the CDR3 DNA reads TGTGCCAGCAGCTCAAGACAGGGAAAGGGAGAAAAACTGTTTTTT.

The V call is TRBV2, the J call TRBJ1-2; no definite D call. CDR1 and CDR2 from the germline V gene are SNHLY and FYNNEI. Trimming cost V 10 bases and J 5 bases, with 11 bases left between them. This CDR3 region has 11 residues. The CDR3 nucleotides read TGTGCCATCACAGACCGGTATGGCTACACCTTC. Translating gives CAITDRYGYTF.

The chain recombines TRBV5-1 with TRBJ1-6; TRBD1 matches at 9 bases. CDR1 is SGHRS, CDR2 YFSETQ, per germline. The CDR3 length is 15 residues. V shed 4 bases and J 10 bases; nucleotides not matched to a gene: 9. The CDR3 here is CASSEPGTGNSPLHF. CDR3 DNA: TGCGCCAGCAGCGAGCCCGGGACAGGGAACTCACCCCTCCACTTT.

The V and J genes are TRBV7-8 and TRBJ1-4; D possibly corresponds to TRBD1 (5 bases). From germline, CDR1 is SGHVS and CDR2 FQNEAQ. V lost 5 bases and J lost 5, with 12 bases in between. The CDR3 is 14 amino acids. CDR3 nucleotides: TGTGCCAGCAGCGGGGGGGGTACAAATGAAAAACTGTTTTTT. Its translation: CASSGGGTNEKLFF.

V and J are TRBV4-1 and TRBJ2-7; 10 bases match TRBD1. Trimming at V came to 2 bases and at J to 4 bases, leaving 5 bases not matched to a gene. The CDR3 spans 15 residues. Germline-derived CDR1 and CDR2 are MGHRA and YSYEKL. CDR3 sequence: CASSQRGTGVYEQYF. The CDR3 DNA sequence: TGCGCCAGCAGCCAACGCGGGACAGGGGTGTACGAGCAGTACTTC.

The V gene is TRBV12-3 or TRBV12-4, the J gene TRBJ1-6; 8 bases are shared with TRBD1. The CDR3 consists of 13 residues. With V trimmed by 4 bases and J by 14 bases, 7 bases remained unmatched. CDR3 loop: CASSSQGAVALHF. As DNA, the CDR3 is TGTGCCAGCAGTTCCCAGGGGGCGGTGGCCCTCCACTTT.